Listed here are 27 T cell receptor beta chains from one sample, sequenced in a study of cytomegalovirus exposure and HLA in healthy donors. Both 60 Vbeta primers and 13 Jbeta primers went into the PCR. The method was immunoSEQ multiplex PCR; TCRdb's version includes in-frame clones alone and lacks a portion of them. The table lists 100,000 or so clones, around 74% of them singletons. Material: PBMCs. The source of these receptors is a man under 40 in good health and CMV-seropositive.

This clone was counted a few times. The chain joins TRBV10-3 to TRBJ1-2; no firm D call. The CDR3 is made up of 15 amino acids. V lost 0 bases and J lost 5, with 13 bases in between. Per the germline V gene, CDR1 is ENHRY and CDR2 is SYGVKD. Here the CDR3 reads CAISESTTVSYGYTF. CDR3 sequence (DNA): TGTGCCATCAGTGAGTCGACCACAGTCTCTTATGGCTACACCTTC.

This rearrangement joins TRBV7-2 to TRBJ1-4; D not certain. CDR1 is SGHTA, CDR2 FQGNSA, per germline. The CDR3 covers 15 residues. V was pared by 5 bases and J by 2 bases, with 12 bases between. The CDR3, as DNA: TGTGCCAGCAGCAACCGCGTACTTACTAATGAAAAACTGTTTTTT. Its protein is CASSNRVLTNEKLFF.

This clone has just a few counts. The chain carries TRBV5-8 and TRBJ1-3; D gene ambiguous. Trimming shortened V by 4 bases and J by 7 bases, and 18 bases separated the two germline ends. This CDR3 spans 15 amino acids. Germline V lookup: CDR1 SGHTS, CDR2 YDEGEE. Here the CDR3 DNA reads TGTGCCAGCAGCATCCTCGGTGGTGGCGGCAACACCATATATTTT. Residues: CASSILGGGGNTIYF.

The CDR3: CASREGTGYTYEQYF. The DNA of the CDR3 is TGTGCCAGCAGAGAGGGGACAGGATACACCTACGAGCAGTACTTC. The rearrangement uses TRBV6-1 and TRBJ2-7, with 8 bases aligning to TRBD1. From germline, CDR1 is MNHNS and CDR2 SASEGT. V trimming: 6 bases; J trimming: 2 bases; junction bases outside the gene matches: 9. The CDR3 extends over 15 amino acids.

The CDR3 DNA sequence: TGTGCCAGCAGTGTGACTAGCGGGGGTTCCCATGAGCAGTTCTTC. Translated, it gives CASSVTSGGSHEQFF. The rearrangement links TRBV2 to TRBJ2-1, with TRBD2 matching 12 bases. The CDR3 extends over 15 amino acids. Germline V lookup: CDR1 SNHLY, CDR2 FYNNEI. The junction had 6 bases not matched to a gene; V was cut back by 4 bases and J by 8 bases.

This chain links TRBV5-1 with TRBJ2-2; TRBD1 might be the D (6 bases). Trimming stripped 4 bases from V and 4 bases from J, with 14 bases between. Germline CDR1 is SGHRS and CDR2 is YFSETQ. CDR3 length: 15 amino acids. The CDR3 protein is CASSKTGWGTGELFF. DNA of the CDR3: TGCGCCAGCAGCAAAACAGGGTGGGGCACCGGGGAGCTGTTTTTT.

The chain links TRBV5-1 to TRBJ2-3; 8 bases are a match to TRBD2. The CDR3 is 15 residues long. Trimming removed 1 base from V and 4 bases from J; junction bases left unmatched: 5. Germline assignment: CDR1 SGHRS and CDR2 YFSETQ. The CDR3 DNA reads TGCGCCAGCAGCTTGACCGGGACTAGTCCAGATACGCAGTATTTT. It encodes CASSLTGTSPDTQYF. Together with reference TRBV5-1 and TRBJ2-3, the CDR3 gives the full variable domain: KAGVTQTPRYLIKTRGQQVTLSCSPISGHRSVSWYQQTPGQGLQFLFEYFSETQRNKGNFPGRFSGRQFSNSRSEMNVSTLELGDSALYLCASSLTGTSPDTQYFGPGTRLTVL.

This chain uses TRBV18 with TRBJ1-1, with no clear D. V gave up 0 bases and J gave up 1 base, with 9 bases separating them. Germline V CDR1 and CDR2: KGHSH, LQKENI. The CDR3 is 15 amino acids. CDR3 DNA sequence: TGTGCCAGCTCACCACCGTCGAACAGGAACACTGAAGCTTTCTTT. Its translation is CASSPPSNRNTEAFF.

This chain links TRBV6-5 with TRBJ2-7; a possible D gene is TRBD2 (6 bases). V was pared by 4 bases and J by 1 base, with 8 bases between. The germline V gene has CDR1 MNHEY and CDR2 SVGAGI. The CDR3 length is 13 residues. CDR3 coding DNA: TGTGCCAGCAGTTTCGCGGGATCCTACGAGCAGTACTTC. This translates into CASSFAGSYEQYF.

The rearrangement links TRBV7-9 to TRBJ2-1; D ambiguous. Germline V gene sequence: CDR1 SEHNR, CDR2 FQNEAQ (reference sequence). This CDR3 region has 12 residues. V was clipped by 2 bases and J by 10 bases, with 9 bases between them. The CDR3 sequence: CASSLRDIEQFF. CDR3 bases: TGTGCCAGCAGCTTACGAGACATAGAGCAGTTCTTC.

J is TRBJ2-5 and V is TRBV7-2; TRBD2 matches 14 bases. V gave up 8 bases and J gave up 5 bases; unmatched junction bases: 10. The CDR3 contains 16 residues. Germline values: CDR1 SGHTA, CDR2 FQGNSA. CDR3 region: CASGHGLAGGRETQYF. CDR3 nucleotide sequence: TGTGCCAGCGGCCATGGACTAGCGGGGGGAAGGGAGACCCAGTACTTC. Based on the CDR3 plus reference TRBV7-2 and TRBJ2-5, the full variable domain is GAGVSQSPSNKVTEKGKDVELRCDPISGHTALYWYRQSLGQGLEFLIYFQGNSAPDKSGLPSDRFSAERTGGSVSTLTIQRTQQEDSAVYLCASGHGLAGGRETQYFGPGTRLLVL.

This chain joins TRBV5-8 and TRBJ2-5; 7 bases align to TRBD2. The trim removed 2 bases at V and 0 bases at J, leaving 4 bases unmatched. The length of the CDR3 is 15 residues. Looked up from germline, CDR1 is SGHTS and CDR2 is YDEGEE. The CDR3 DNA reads TGTGCCAGCAGCTTAGCGGGGACGGACCAAGAGACCCAGTACTTC. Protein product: CASSLAGTDQETQYF.

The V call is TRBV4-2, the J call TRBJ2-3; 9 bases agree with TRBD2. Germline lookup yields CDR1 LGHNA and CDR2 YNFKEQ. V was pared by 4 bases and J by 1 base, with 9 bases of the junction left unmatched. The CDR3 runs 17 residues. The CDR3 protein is CASSPRHSGGGTDTQYF. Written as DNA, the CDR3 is TGTGCCAGCAGCCCGAGACATAGCGGGGGAGGCACAGATACGCAGTATTTT.

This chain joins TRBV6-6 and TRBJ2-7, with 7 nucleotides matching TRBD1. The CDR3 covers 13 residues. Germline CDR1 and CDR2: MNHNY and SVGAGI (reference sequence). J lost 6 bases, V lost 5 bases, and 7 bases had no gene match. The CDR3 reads CASSRDSVGEQYF. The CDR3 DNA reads TGTGCCAGCAGTAGGGACAGCGTAGGCGAGCAGTACTTC.

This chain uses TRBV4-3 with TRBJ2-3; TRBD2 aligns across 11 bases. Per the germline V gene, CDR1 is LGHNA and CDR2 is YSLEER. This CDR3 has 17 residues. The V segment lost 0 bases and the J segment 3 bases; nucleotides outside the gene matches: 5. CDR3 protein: CASSQEPLAGGTDTQYF. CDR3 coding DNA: TGCGCCAGCAGCCAAGAACCTCTAGCGGGGGGAACAGATACGCAGTATTTT.

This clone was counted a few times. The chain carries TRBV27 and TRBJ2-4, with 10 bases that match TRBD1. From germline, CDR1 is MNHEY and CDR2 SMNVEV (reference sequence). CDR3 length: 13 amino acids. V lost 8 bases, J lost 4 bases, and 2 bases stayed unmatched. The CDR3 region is CASGGQGKNIQYF. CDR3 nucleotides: TGTGCCAGCGGGGGACAGGGGAAAAACATTCAGTACTTC.

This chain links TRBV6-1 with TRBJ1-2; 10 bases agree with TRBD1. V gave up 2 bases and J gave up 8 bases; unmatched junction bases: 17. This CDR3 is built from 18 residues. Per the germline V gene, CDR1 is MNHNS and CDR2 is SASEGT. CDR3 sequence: CASSERRGAETGGDGYTF. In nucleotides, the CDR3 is TGTGCCAGCAGTGAAAGACGAGGGGCTGAGACAGGGGGCGACGGCTACACCTTC.

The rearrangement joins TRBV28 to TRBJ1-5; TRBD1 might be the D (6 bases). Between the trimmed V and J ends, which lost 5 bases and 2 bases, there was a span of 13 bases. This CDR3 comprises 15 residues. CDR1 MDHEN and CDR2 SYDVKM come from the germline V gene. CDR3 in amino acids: CASSPRTAGNQPQHF. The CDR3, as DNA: TGTGCCAGCAGTCCCAGGACAGCGGGCAATCAGCCCCAGCATTTT.

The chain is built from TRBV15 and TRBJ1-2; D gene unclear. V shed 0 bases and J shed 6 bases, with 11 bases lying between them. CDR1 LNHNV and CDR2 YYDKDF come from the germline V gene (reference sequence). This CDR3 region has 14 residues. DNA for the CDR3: TGTGCCACCAGCAGAGAGGCTAGAGGCCATGGCTACACCTTC. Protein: CATSREARGHGYTF.

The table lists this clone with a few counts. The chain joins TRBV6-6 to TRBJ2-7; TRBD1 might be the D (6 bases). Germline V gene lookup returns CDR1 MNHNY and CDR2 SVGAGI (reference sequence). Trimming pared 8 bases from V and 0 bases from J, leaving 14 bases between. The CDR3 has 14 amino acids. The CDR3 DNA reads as TGTGCCAGCGGAGAGGGACATTCCTCCTACGAGCAGTACTTC. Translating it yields CASGEGHSSYEQYF.

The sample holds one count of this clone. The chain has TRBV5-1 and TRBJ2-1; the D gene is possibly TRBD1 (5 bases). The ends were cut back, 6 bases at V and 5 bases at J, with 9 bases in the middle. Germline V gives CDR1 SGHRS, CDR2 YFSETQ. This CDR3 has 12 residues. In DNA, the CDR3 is TGCGCCAGCAAGGGGCTAGACAATGAGCAGTTCTTC. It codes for CASKGLDNEQFF.

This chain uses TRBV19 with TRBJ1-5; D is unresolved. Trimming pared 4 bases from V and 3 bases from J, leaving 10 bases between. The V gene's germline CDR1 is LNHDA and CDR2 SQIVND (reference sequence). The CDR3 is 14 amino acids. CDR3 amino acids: CASSNRVLNQPQHF. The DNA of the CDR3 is TGTGCCAGTAGTAACCGGGTCCTCAATCAGCCCCAGCATTTT.

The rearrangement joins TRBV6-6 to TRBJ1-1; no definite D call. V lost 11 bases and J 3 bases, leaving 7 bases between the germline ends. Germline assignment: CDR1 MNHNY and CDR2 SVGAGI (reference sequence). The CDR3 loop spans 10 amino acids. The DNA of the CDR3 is TGTGCCTCCGGAGACACTGAAGCTTTCTTT. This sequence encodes CASGDTEAFF.

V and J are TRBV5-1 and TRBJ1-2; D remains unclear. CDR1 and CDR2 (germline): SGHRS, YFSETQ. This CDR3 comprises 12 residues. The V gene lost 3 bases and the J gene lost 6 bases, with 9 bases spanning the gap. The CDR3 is CASSSSDHGYTF. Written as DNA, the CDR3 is TGCGCCAGCAGCTCCAGCGACCATGGCTACACCTTC.

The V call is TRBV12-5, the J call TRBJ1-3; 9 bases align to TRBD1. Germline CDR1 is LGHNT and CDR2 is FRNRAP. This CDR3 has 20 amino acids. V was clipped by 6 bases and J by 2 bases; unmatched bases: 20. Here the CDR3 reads CASGSLPSLGQGGAGNTIYF. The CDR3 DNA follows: TGTGCTAGTGGGTCCCTCCCCTCATTGGGACAGGGAGGAGCTGGAAACACCATATATTTT.

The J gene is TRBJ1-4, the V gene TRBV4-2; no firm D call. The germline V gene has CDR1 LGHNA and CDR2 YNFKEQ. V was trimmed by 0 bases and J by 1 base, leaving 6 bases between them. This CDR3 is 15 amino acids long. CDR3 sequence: CASSQDRETNEKLFF. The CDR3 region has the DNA TGTGCCAGCAGCCAAGATCGGGAAACTAATGAAAAACTGTTTTTT.

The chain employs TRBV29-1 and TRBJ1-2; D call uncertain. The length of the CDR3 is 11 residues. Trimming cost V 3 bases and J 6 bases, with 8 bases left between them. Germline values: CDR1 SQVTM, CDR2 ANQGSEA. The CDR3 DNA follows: TGCAGCGTTGAGGGAGGGAATGGCTACACCTTC. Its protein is CSVEGGNGYTF.